This is a list of T cell receptor beta chains from one sample in a study of T cell responses to AZD1222 COVID-19 vaccine. Assay: immunoSEQ multiplex PCR; the TCRdb copy retains only in-frame clones and omits some. The profile shows under 200,000 clones, about 95% of them singletons. The sequencing here drew on peripheral blood, taken on day 0 of AZD1222 vaccination. The origin of the receptors is an adult in good health. Each CDR3 is given with its conserved first and last residue. The order of the fields is clone size, J gene, D gene, V gene, CDR3 protein, CDR3 DNA. D genes are given only for firm matches. Clone size, where shown, is once, few, many, or a class for clones that have expanded.

abundance: -
j_gene: TRBJ1-2
d_gene: -
v_gene: TRBV7-9
CDR3aa: CASSPRGGTGYGYTF
CDR3nt: TGTGCCAGCAGCCCTCGGGGGGGGACTGGCTATGGCTACACCTTC

abundance: -
j_gene: TRBJ1-4
d_gene: TRBD1
v_gene: TRBV5-1
CDR3aa: CASSDQGATNEKLFF
CDR3nt: TGCGCCAGCAGCGACCAGGGGGCGACTAATGAAAAACTGTTTTTT

abundance: -
j_gene: TRBJ2-1
d_gene: -
v_gene: TRBV12-3/TRBV12-4
CDR3aa: CASAKRVEQFF
CDR3nt: TGTGCCAGCGCGAAACGAGTTGAGCAGTTCTTC

abundance: -
j_gene: TRBJ1-1
d_gene: -
v_gene: TRBV28
CDR3aa: CASSTWNTEAFF
CDR3nt: TGTGCCAGCAGCACATGGAACACTGAAGCTTTCTTT

abundance: -
j_gene: TRBJ1-2
d_gene: TRBD1
v_gene: TRBV14
CDR3aa: CASSRGQGLNGYTF
CDR3nt: TGTGCCAGCAGCCGAGGACAGGGGCTTAATGGCTACACCTTC

abundance: -
j_gene: TRBJ2-2
d_gene: -
v_gene: TRBV9
CDR3aa: CASSVARDARTGELFF
CDR3nt: TGTGCCAGCAGCGTAGCTCGGGACGCAAGGACCGGGGAGCTGTTTTTT

abundance: -
j_gene: TRBJ2-7
d_gene: TRBD1
v_gene: TRBV7-9
CDR3aa: CASSPGTGGYEQYF
CDR3nt: TGTGCCAGCAGCCCGGGGACAGGGGGCTACGAGCAGTACTTC

abundance: -
j_gene: TRBJ2-5
d_gene: TRBD2
v_gene: TRBV3-1/TRBV3-2
CDR3aa: CASSPLAGVLEETQYF
CDR3nt: TGTGCCAGCAGCCCTCTAGCGGGAGTTTTAGAAGAGACCCAGTACTTC

abundance: once
j_gene: TRBJ1-2
d_gene: -
v_gene: TRBV7-9
CDR3aa: CASSLSLGPTYGYTF
CDR3nt: TGTGCCAGCAGCCTAAGTTTGGGGCCCACCTATGGCTACACCTTC

abundance: few
j_gene: TRBJ1-5
d_gene: -
v_gene: TRBV28
CDR3aa: CASSWAGREPQHF
CDR3nt: TGTGCCAGCAGTTGGGCAGGGAGGGAGCCCCAGCATTTT

abundance: -
j_gene: TRBJ1-2
d_gene: -
v_gene: TRBV9
CDR3aa: CASSALEYGYTF
CDR3nt: TGTGCCAGCAGCGCCCTCGAATATGGCTACACCTTC

abundance: -
j_gene: TRBJ1-3
d_gene: -
v_gene: TRBV4-1
CDR3aa: CASSLIGHSGNTIYF
CDR3nt: TGCGCCAGCAGCCTAATCGGACACTCTGGAAACACCATATATTTT

abundance: once
j_gene: TRBJ2-3
d_gene: -
v_gene: TRBV25-1
CDR3aa: CASSDRAQGQYF
CDR3nt: TGTGCCAGCAGTGATCGTGCACAGGGACAGTATTTT

abundance: -
j_gene: TRBJ1-1
d_gene: -
v_gene: TRBV6-5
CDR3aa: CASTTGVGVREAFF
CDR3nt: TGTGCCAGCACGACAGGAGTTGGGGTACGGGAAGCTTTCTTT

abundance: -
j_gene: TRBJ1-1
d_gene: -
v_gene: TRBV3-1/TRBV3-2
CDR3aa: CASSQRESTEAFF
CDR3nt: TGTGCCAGCAGCCAAAGGGAAAGCACTGAAGCTTTCTTT

abundance: -
j_gene: TRBJ2-1
d_gene: TRBD2
v_gene: TRBV7-9
CDR3aa: CASSLVLAGNEQFF
CDR3nt: TGTGCCAGCAGCTTAGTACTAGCGGGTAATGAGCAGTTCTTC

abundance: once
j_gene: TRBJ2-3
d_gene: -
v_gene: TRBV10-1
CDR3aa: CASSRTRELADTQYF
CDR3nt: TGCGCCAGCAGTCGTACTAGAGAACTCGCAGATACGCAGTATTTT

abundance: -
j_gene: TRBJ2-4
d_gene: TRBD2
v_gene: TRBV11-2
CDR3aa: CASSTGTSVHTQNIQYF
CDR3nt: TGTGCCAGCAGCACCGGGACTAGCGTCCACACCCAAAACATTCAGTACTTC

abundance: -
j_gene: TRBJ1-1
d_gene: -
v_gene: TRBV5-4
CDR3aa: CASRSGTQGEAFF
CDR3nt: TGTGCCAGCAGATCCGGGACCCAAGGGGAAGCTTTCTTT

abundance: -
j_gene: TRBJ1-2
d_gene: -
v_gene: TRBV5-1
CDR3aa: CASSLRANYGYTF
CDR3nt: TGCGCCAGCAGCTTGAGAGCTAACTATGGCTACACCTTC

abundance: -
j_gene: TRBJ2-3
d_gene: -
v_gene: TRBV5-1
CDR3aa: CASSLNLRGPDTQYF
CDR3nt: TGCGCCAGCAGCTTGAACCTCCGGGGCCCAGATACGCAGTATTTT

abundance: -
j_gene: TRBJ1-2
d_gene: -
v_gene: TRBV10-3
CDR3aa: CAITPEGGGYTF
CDR3nt: TGTGCCATCACCCCGGAAGGGGGTGGCTACACCTTC

abundance: -
j_gene: TRBJ2-7
d_gene: -
v_gene: TRBV18
CDR3aa: CASSPGRQSDEQYF
CDR3nt: TGTGCCAGCTCACCGGGCCGGCAGTCCGACGAGCAGTACTTC

abundance: -
j_gene: TRBJ1-5
d_gene: -
v_gene: TRBV21-1
CDR3aa: CASKPTYPRRGNQPQHF
CDR3nt: TGTGCCAGTAAACCGACGTACCCTAGGCGGGGCAATCAGCCCCAGCATTTT

abundance: -
j_gene: TRBJ1-5
d_gene: -
v_gene: TRBV19
CDR3aa: CASSTNDGDSRPQHF
CDR3nt: TGTGCCAGTAGTACAAACGACGGGGATAGTCGGCCCCAGCATTTT

abundance: -
j_gene: TRBJ1-4
d_gene: -
v_gene: TRBV7-9
CDR3aa: CASGTRGNEKLFF
CDR3nt: TGTGCCAGCGGCACCCGGGGTAATGAAAAACTGTTTTTT

abundance: -
j_gene: TRBJ1-4
d_gene: -
v_gene: TRBV10-3
CDR3aa: CAISESPVRTNEKLFF
CDR3nt: TGTGCCATCAGTGAGTCGCCCGTGAGAACTAATGAAAAACTGTTTTTT

abundance: -
j_gene: TRBJ2-7
d_gene: TRBD1
v_gene: TRBV14
CDR3aa: CASSQGQGAYEQYF
CDR3nt: TGTGCCAGCAGCCAGGGACAGGGGGCGTACGAGCAGTACTTC

abundance: -
j_gene: TRBJ2-2
d_gene: -
v_gene: TRBV6-5
CDR3aa: CASSSSGGNTGELFF
CDR3nt: TGTGCCAGCAGCAGCTCTGGGGGGAACACCGGGGAGCTGTTTTTT

abundance: -
j_gene: TRBJ1-1
d_gene: -
v_gene: TRBV7-8
CDR3aa: CASSLFMNTEAFF
CDR3nt: TGTGCCAGCAGCCTGTTTATGAACACTGAAGCTTTCTTT

abundance: -
j_gene: TRBJ1-4
d_gene: -
v_gene: TRBV19
CDR3aa: CASSTANNEKLFF
CDR3nt: TGTGCCAGTAGTACCGCAAACAATGAAAAACTGTTTTTT

abundance: -
j_gene: TRBJ1-2
d_gene: -
v_gene: TRBV30
CDR3aa: CAWSGGDSYGYTF
CDR3nt: TGTGCCTGGAGTGGAGGGGATTCCTATGGCTACACCTTC

abundance: -
j_gene: TRBJ1-1
d_gene: -
v_gene: TRBV27
CDR3aa: CASSSPGLNTEAFF
CDR3nt: TGTGCCAGCAGTTCCCCAGGGCTGAACACTGAAGCTTTCTTT

abundance: once
j_gene: TRBJ2-7
d_gene: TRBD1
v_gene: TRBV16
CDR3aa: CASSQSGTAYEQYF
CDR3nt: TGTGCCAGCAGCCAATCCGGGACAGCATACGAGCAGTACTTC